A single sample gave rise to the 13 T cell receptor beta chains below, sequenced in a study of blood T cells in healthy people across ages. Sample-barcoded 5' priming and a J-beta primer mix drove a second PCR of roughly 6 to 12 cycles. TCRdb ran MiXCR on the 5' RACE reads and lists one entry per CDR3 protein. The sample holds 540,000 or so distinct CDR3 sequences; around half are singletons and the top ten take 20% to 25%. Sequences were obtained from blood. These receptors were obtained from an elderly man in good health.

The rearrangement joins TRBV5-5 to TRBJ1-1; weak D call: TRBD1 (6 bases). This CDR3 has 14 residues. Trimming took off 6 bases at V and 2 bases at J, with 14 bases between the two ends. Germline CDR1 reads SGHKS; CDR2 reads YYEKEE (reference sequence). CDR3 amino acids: CASTIPGQNTEAFF. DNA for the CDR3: TGTGCCAGCACTATTCCGGGACAAAACACTGAAGCTTTCTTT.

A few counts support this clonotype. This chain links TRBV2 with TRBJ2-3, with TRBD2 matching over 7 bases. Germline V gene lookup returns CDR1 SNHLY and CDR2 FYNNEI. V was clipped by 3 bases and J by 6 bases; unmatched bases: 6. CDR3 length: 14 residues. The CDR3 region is CASSDWGSGDTQYF. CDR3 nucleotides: TGTGCCAGCAGTGATTGGGGTAGCGGGGATACGCAGTATTTT.

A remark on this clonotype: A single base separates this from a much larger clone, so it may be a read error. The CDR3 DNA reads TGTGCCAGCAGTGAAACGAGCACTATGCTCACTGAAGCTTTCTTT. Amino acids: CASSETSTMLTEAFF. V gene TRBV2 combines with J gene TRBJ1-1; unclear D gene. In germline, CDR1 is SNHLY, CDR2 FYNNEI. The CDR3 consists of 15 residues. The V gene lost 2 bases and the J gene lost 4 bases, with 14 bases spanning the gap.

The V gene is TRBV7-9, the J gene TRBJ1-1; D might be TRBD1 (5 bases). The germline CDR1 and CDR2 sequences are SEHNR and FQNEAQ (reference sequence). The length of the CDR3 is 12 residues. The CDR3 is CAAGTQPTEAFF. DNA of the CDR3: TGTGCAGCCGGGACGCAGCCTACTGAAGCTTTCTTT.

The CDR3, as DNA: TGCAGTGCTAGAGACTTATCAGCGGGAATCCTTTACGAGCAGTACTTC. Translation gives CSARDLSAGILYEQYF. V gene TRBV20-1 combines with J gene TRBJ2-5, with TRBD2 identical over 7 bases. The J call is in doubt because the DNA end fits TRBJ2-7 better. The CDR3 loop spans 16 amino acids. Germline values: CDR1 DFQATT, CDR2 SNEGSKA (reference sequence).

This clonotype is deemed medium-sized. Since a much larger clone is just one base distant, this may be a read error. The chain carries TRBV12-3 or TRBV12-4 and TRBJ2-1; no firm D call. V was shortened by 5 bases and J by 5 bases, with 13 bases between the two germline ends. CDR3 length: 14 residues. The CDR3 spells CASSVGSNHNEQFF. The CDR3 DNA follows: TGTGCCAGCAGTGTTGGGTCCAACCACAATGAGCAGTTCTTC.

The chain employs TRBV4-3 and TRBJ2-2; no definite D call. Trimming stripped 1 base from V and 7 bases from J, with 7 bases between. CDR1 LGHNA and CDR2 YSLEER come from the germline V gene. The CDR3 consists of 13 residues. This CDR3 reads CASSQVSVGELFF. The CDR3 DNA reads TGCGCCAGCAGCCAAGTGTCTGTCGGGGAGCTGTTTTTT.

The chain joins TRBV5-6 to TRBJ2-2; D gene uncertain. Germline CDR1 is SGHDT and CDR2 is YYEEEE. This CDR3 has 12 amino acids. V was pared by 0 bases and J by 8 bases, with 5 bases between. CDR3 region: CASSLGRGELFF. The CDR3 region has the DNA TGTGCCAGCAGCTTGGGACGTGGGGAGCTGTTTTTT.

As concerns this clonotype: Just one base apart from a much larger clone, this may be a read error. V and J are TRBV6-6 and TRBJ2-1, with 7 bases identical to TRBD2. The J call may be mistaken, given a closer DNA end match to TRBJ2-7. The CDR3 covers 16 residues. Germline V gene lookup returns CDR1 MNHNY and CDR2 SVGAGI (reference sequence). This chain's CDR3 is CASRLRAGSSYNEQYF. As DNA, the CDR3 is TGTGCCAGCAGACTTCGAGCGGGGAGCTCCTACAATGAGCAGTACTTC.

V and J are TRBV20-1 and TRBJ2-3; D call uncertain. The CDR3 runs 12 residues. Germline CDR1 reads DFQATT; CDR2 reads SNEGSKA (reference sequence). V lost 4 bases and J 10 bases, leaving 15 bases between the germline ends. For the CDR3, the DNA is TGCAGTGCTAACCCAGCTGAGGCCTCGCAGTATTTT. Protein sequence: CSANPAEASQYF.

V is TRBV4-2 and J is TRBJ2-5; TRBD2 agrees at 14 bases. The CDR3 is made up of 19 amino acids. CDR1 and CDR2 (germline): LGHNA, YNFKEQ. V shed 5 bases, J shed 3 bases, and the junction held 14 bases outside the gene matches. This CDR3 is CASSRRDPWTSGGKETQYF. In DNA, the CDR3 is TGTGCCAGCAGCAGAAGAGACCCCTGGACTAGCGGGGGGAAAGAGACCCAGTACTTC.

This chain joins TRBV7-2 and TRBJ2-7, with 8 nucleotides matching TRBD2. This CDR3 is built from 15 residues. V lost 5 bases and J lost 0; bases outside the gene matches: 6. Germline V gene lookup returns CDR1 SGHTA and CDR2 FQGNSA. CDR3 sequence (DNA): TGTGCCAGCAGCACCAATAGCGGGAACTCCTACGAGCAGTACTTC. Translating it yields CASSTNSGNSYEQYF.

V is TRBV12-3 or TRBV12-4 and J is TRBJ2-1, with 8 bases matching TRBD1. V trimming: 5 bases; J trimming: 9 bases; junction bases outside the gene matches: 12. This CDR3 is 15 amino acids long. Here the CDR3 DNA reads TGTGCCAGCAGTAAAGACAGGGGTCTTGGAGTTGAGCAGTTCTTC. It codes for CASSKDRGLGVEQFF.